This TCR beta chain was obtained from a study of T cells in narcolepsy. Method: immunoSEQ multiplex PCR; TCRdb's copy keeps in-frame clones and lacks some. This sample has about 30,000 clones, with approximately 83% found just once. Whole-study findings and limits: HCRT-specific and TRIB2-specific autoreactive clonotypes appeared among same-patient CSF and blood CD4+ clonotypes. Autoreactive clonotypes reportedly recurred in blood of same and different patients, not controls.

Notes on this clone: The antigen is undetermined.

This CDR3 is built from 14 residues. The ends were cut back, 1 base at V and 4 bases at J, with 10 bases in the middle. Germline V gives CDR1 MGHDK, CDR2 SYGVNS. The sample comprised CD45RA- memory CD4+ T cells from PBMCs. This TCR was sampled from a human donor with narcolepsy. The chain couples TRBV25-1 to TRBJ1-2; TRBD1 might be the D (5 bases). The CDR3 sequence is CASSEWGGTYGYTF. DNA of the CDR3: TGTGCCAGCAGTGAATGGGGGGGAACCTATGGCTACACCTTC.